This T cell receptor beta chain comes out of a study of control samples from healthy donors and cancer patients. Some clones are missing from TCRdb's copy, which holds only in-frame ones; the method was immunoSEQ multiplex PCR. The sample has approximately 90,000 clones, 88% seen once; the top ten hold approximately 15%. Trimming cost V 1 base and J 6 bases, with 10 bases left between them. Germline CDR1 and CDR2: LGHDT and YNNKEL (reference sequence). The CDR3 covers 13 residues. There are a few counts of this clone. Specimen: blood. The gene calls are TRBV3-1 (or the pseudogene TRBV3-2) and TRBJ2-7; D remains ambiguous. The TCR sequence derives from a woman in her 70s in good health. The CDR3 DNA is TGTGCCAGCAGCCAAGGCCCCAACCGCGAGCAGTACTTC. Amino acids: CASSQGPNREQYF.